The 17 T cell receptor beta chains below were found in one sample sequenced in a study of CXCR3-negative and CXCR3-positive naive CD8 T cells (dated by TCRdb to between 2019 and 2020). The sequencing machine was a NextSeq 550. The Human TCR Profiling Kit (MiLaboratory) was used to prepare UMI-labeled 5' RACE TRB cDNA libraries. TCRdb reprocessed the reads and lists each CDR3 protein sequence as a single entry, with no DNA. The data table for this sample lists tens of thousands of distinct CDR3 sequences. The ten largest clonotypes hold roughly a quarter of the sample. Sequenced: memory CD8+ T cells from blood. The intended sense of this specimen's cell subset or site label: conventional CD8+ memory T cells (TMEM), sorted as controls. The source of these receptors is a human donor in good health. Some clones in this sample may be carry-over from other donors' samples.

The chain combines TRBV27 with TRBJ2-7; lacking DNA, the TRBD2 call made by TCRdb goes unchecked. CDR3 length: 14 residues. Germline V gene sequence: CDR1 MNHEY, CDR2 SMNVEV (reference sequence). CDR3 sequence reads: CASSPLAAGPQQYF.

This sequence joins TRBV5-1 and TRBJ2-5. Looked up from germline, CDR1 is SGHRS and CDR2 is YFSETQ. The CDR3 length is 15 residues. The CDR3 sequence is CASSRGPGYQETQYF. The full variable domain, in which reference TRBV5-1 and TRBJ2-5 provide the parts outside the CDR3, is KAGVTQTPRYLIKTRGQQVTLSCSPISGHRSVSWYQQTPGQGLQFLFEYFSETQRNKGNFPGRFSGRQFSNSRSEMNVSTLELGDSALYLCASSRGPGYQETQYFGPGTRLLVL.

The J gene is TRBJ2-6, the V gene TRBV15; TCRdb outputs TRBD1, but without DNA this stays unchecked. This CDR3 region has 16 residues. In germline, CDR1 is LNHNV, CDR2 YYDKDF (reference sequence). The CDR3 is CATSSTGRDGANVLTF.

This chain links TRBV15 with TRBJ1-1; the TRBD1 assignment by TCRdb is unverifiable without DNA. Germline V CDR1 and CDR2: LNHNV, YYDKDF (reference sequence). The CDR3 covers 14 residues. CDR3 region: CATRPGKKNTEAFF.

This chain joins TRBV6-5 and TRBJ1-1; TCRdb lists TRBD1, though no DNA is available to test this call. Germline CDR1 and CDR2: MNHEY and SVGAGI. This CDR3 region has 13 residues. The CDR3 protein is CASNQGGNTEAFF.

This chain links TRBV6-5 with TRBJ2-2; TCRdb's D call of TRBD2 is untestable without DNA. Germline CDR1 MNHEY, CDR2 SVGAGI. The CDR3 is 16 amino acids. This CDR3 reads CASSYSTGGGTGELFF.

The chain is built from TRBV25-1 and TRBJ2-7; the D gene TCRdb calls, TRBD2, cannot be checked with no DNA. Germline-derived CDR1 and CDR2 are MGHDK and SYGVNS. The CDR3 runs 17 residues. The CDR3 reads CASSERAGERGSYEQYF.

The chain combines TRBV6-2 or TRBV6-3 with TRBJ2-2; TCRdb returns TRBD2, unconfirmable since there is no DNA. CDR1 and CDR2 (germline): MNHEY, SVGEGT. This CDR3 is built from 15 residues. The CDR3 protein is CASSFSSGGAGELFF.

This chain joins TRBV29-1 and TRBJ1-1; TCRdb returns TRBD1, unconfirmable since there is no DNA. Germline V lookup: CDR1 SQVTM, CDR2 ANQGSEA. CDR3 length equals 13 residues. The CDR3 loop reads CSVVPRDQTEAFF.

J is TRBJ2-3 and V is TRBV4-1; TCRdb designates TRBD1, a call that cannot be tested without DNA. Germline CDR1 and CDR2: MGHRA and YSYEKL. This CDR3 has 13 residues. This chain's CDR3 is CASSQDLRGTQYF.

V usage is TRBV6-2 or TRBV6-3 and J usage is TRBJ2-7; TCRdb's D call, TRBD1, is unchecked because there is no DNA. CDR1 MNHEY and CDR2 SVGEGT come from the germline V gene. The CDR3 is 14 residues long. CDR3 sequence: CASSLSGESDEQYF.

This chain connects TRBV5-6 to TRBJ2-1; the D call from TCRdb, TRBD2, cannot be confirmed without DNA. The CDR3 loop spans 16 amino acids. CDR1 is SGHDT, CDR2 YYEEEE, per germline. The CDR3 is CASSFWAGGQVYEQFF.

The chain couples TRBV11-3 to TRBJ1-2; checking the TCRdb D call of TRBD1 is not possible without DNA. This CDR3 contains 17 residues. Germline CDR1 SGHNT, CDR2 YENEEA. The chain's CDR3 is CASSPGTGGAINYGYTF.

The chain has TRBV6-1 and TRBJ2-2. The CDR3 sequence is 15 residues long. Germline V gives CDR1 MNHNS, CDR2 SASEGT. The CDR3 here is CASSAGDGDTGELFF.

This chain connects TRBV29-1 to TRBJ1-5. Germline V CDR1 and CDR2: SQVTM, ANQGSEA. The CDR3 is 13 amino acids. The CDR3 is CSATADMAQPQHF.

The rearrangement links TRBV9 to TRBJ2-3; the TCRdb call, TRBD1, lacks DNA for checking. Germline V gives CDR1 SGDLS, CDR2 YYNGEE. This CDR3 contains 16 residues. The CDR3 sequence is CASSDPRGEGTDTQYF.

This clonotype is labeled medium-sized based on frequency. The chain uses TRBV20-1 and TRBJ1-1. This CDR3 is 12 amino acids long. Per germline, CDR1 DFQATT and CDR2 SNEGSKA (reference sequence). The CDR3 sequence: CSALRGETEAFF.